The 19 T cell receptor beta chains given below trace back to one sample, sequenced in a study of Graves' ophthalmopathy and Graves' hyperthyroidism. The authors amplified TCR beta CDR3 regions from RNA transcripts. HTBI primers primed a first-round RT-PCR, and a second-round multiplex PCR followed. TCRdb reprocessed the multiplex PCR reads with MiXCR, giving one entry per CDR3 protein. Of some 1.1 million distinct CDR3 sequences in the sample, about two fifths are singletons; the top ten hold 11%. Sequences were obtained from peripheral blood or thyroid tissue (not recorded which). The receptors derive from an adult man with Graves' hyperthyroidism.

The sample holds one count of this clonotype. This clone may be a read error of a much larger clone one base away. The chain combines TRBV20-1 with TRBJ1-4; D is ambiguous. CDR3 length equals 13 residues. Germline CDR1 is DFQATT and CDR2 is SNEGSKA (reference sequence). V gave up 0 bases and J gave up 4 bases, with 6 bases separating them. The CDR3, as DNA: TGCAGTGCTAGAGATACAGATAATGAAAAACTGTTTTTT. Its translation is CSARDTDNEKLFF.

The chain recombines TRBV7-8 with TRBJ2-2; no firm D call. V was pared by 5 bases and J by 4 bases, with 17 bases between. This CDR3 region has 16 residues. From germline, CDR1 is SGHVS and CDR2 FQNEAQ. The CDR3 loop is CASSLQIPTGTGELFF. CDR3 DNA sequence: TGTGCCAGCAGCCTTCAGATTCCCACCGGCACCGGGGAGCTGTTTTTT.

On this clonotype: Here the CDR3 omits its conserved ending phenylalanine or tryptophan, so a read error is the likely source. This chain links TRBV6-4 with TRBJ1-1; D perhaps matches TRBD1 (6 bases). CDR3 length: 13 residues. Germline CDR1 MRHNA, CDR2 SNTAGT. V lost 6 bases to trimming and J lost 4 bases, with 12 bases between them. DNA for the CDR3: TGTGCCAGCAGAAAAGGGGGTGGCACTGAAGCTTTCCTT. It codes for CASRKGGGTEAFL.

The table lists this clonotype with a few counts. The V call is TRBV7-2, the J call TRBJ2-2; D uncertain. Germline V lookup: CDR1 SGHTA, CDR2 FQGNSA. This CDR3 is 15 amino acids long. Trimming took off 2 bases at V and 2 bases at J, with 9 bases between the two ends. The CDR3 DNA sequence: TGTGCCAGCAGCTTAATCGGCAAAAACACCGGGGAGCTGTTTTTT. Translation: CASSLIGKNTGELFF.

V gene TRBV2 combines with J gene TRBJ1-5; 9 nucleotides agree with TRBD1. The CDR3 covers 14 residues. Germline V gene lookup returns CDR1 SNHLY and CDR2 FYNNEI. V dropped 8 bases and J dropped 5; count of bases not matched to a gene: 7. The CDR3 bases are TGTGCCAGCCAAGAGGACAGGGGCGATCAGCCCCAGCATTTT. This sequence encodes CASQEDRGDQPQHF.

This clonotype has a handful of counts. The V gene is TRBV12-3 or TRBV12-4, the J gene TRBJ1-1; D unclear. The CDR3 sequence is 14 residues long. V was shortened by 5 bases and J by 0 bases, with 10 bases between the two germline ends. Here the CDR3 reads CASSKAGVNTEAFF. The CDR3 DNA follows: TGTGCCAGCAGTAAGGCAGGAGTGAACACTGAAGCTTTCTTT.

This clonotype came up a few times. An end of the junction differs from the germline gene, which may be a read error. The chain has TRBV5-1 and TRBJ2-6; the D gene is possibly TRBD2 (6 bases). This CDR3 contains 17 residues. Germline lookup yields CDR1 SGHRS and CDR2 YFSETQ. The CDR3, as DNA: TGTGCCAGCAGCTATAGGGCGGGAATCTCTGGGGCCAACGTCCTGACTTTC. It codes for CASSYRAGISGANVLTF.

This rearrangement joins TRBV14 to TRBJ2-1; tentatively, D is TRBD2 (7 bases). Germline CDR1 is SGHDN and CDR2 is FVKESK. CDR3 length equals 14 residues. V was shortened by 1 base and J by 6 bases, with 10 bases between the two germline ends. CDR3 sequence (DNA): TGTGCCAGCAGCCAAGTTGCGGGGGCCAATGAGCAGTTCTTC. Translation gives CASSQVAGANEQFF.

There are many counts of this clonotype. This chain uses TRBV7-9 with TRBJ1-5, with a possible D match to TRBD1 (5 bases). The germline CDR1 and CDR2 sequences are SEHNR and FQNEAQ (reference sequence). There are 15 residues in the CDR3. V shed 3 bases and J shed 1 base, with 10 bases lying between them. For the CDR3, the DNA is TGTGCCAGCAGCTTGGGACCGCAGAGCAATCAGCCCCAGCATTTT. It encodes CASSLGPQSNQPQHF.

Only a few counts were recorded for this clonotype. V and J are TRBV27 and TRBJ1-1; TRBD1 might be the D (5 bases). Deletions cut 1 base from V and 5 bases from J, with 14 bases between. Germline values: CDR1 MNHEY, CDR2 SMNVEV (reference sequence). This CDR3 contains 15 residues. The CDR3 DNA is TGTGCCAGCAGTTTATATCGCCAGGGAGGTACTGAAGCTTTCTTT. It is translated as CASSLYRQGGTEAFF.

This clonotype has at least ten counts. The chain links TRBV13 to TRBJ1-5; no definite D call. V gave up 4 bases and J gave up 0 bases, with 10 bases separating them. Germline CDR1 reads PRHDT; CDR2 reads FYEKMQ (reference sequence). The CDR3 totals 15 residues. CDR3 bases: TGTGCCAGCAGCTCCGGACGGAATAGCAATCAGCCCCAGCATTTT. Protein: CASSSGRNSNQPQHF. Filled out from reference TRBV13 and TRBJ1-5, the complete variable domain reads AAGVIQSPRHLIKEKRETATLKCYPIPRHDTVYWYQQGPGQDPQFLISFYEKMQSDKGSIPDRFSAQQFSDYHSELNMSSLELGDSALYFCASSSGRNSNQPQHFGDGTRLSIL.

This clonotype showed up many times. The rearrangement joins TRBV7-8 to TRBJ2-5; D perhaps matches TRBD2 (6 bases). The CDR3 is 16 amino acids. Germline CDR1 reads SGHVS; CDR2 reads FQNEAQ. Deletions cut 7 bases from V and 1 base from J, with 19 bases between. The CDR3 DNA follows: TGTGCCAGCATCTACGGGTGGAGGGGTGCCCAAGAGACCCAGTACTTC. Its translation: CASIYGWRGAQETQYF.

This clonotype was seen at least ten times. This chain connects TRBV20-1 to TRBJ2-7; TRBD2 matches 9 bases. The CDR3 runs to 14 residues. The J segment lost 1 base and the V segment lost 6 bases, leaving 7 bases of the junction unmatched. CDR1 and CDR2 (germline): DFQATT, SNEGSKA (reference sequence). The CDR3 sequence is CSAMMTSGSYEQYF. Here the CDR3 DNA reads TGCAGTGCCATGATGACTAGCGGATCCTACGAGCAGTACTTC.

This clonotype was seen at least ten times. CDR3 sequence: CASSLAGSGNTIYF. CDR3 coding DNA: TGTGCCAGCAGCTTAGCAGGGTCTGGAAACACCATATATTTT. The chain carries TRBV7-2 and TRBJ1-3; no firm D call. The CDR3 is 14 amino acids. V was cut by 0 bases and J by 1 base, with 4 bases left in between. The germline V gene has CDR1 SGHTA and CDR2 FQGNSA.

Turning to this clonotype: An end of the junction differs from the germline gene, which may be a read error. DNA for the CDR3: TGTGCCAGCAGCCAAGAAGGAAACCGGGAGTTCCTCCACCTAGGCTATGGCTACACCTTC. It translates to CASSQEGNREFLHLGYGYTF. The chain joins TRBV4-1 to TRBJ1-2, with D hard to call. Germline CDR1 is MGHRA and CDR2 is YSYEKL. This CDR3 has 20 residues.

The rearrangement links TRBV6-6 to TRBJ2-7; TRBD2 might be the D (6 bases). V lost 2 bases, J lost 1 base, and 15 bases lay in between. The CDR3 spans 16 residues. CDR1 MNHNY and CDR2 SVGAGI come from the germline V gene (reference sequence). Here the CDR3 reads CASSYMEGPSSYEQYF. The CDR3 nucleotides read TGTGCCAGCAGTTACATGGAGGGCCCCTCTTCCTACGAGCAGTACTTC.

The rearrangement links TRBV15 to TRBJ1-2; D is uncertain. V was trimmed by 3 bases and J by 8 bases, leaving 19 bases between them. Germline loops: CDR1 LNHNV, CDR2 YYDKDF (reference sequence). This CDR3 is 15 amino acids long. The CDR3 loop is CATSSARESGRGYTF. In DNA form, the CDR3 reads TGTGCCACCAGCAGTGCTAGAGAATCAGGTCGGGGCTACACCTTC.

This rearrangement joins TRBV30 to TRBJ1-5, with 10 bases lining up with TRBD1. Germline V lookup: CDR1 GTSNPN, CDR2 SVGIG (reference sequence). The CDR3 sequence is 13 residues long. CDR3 protein: CAWDRGRDQPQHF. Written as DNA, the CDR3 is TGTGCGTGGGACAGGGGAAGGGATCAGCCCCAGCATTTT.

Only a few counts were recorded for this clonotype. The chain employs TRBV6-2 or TRBV6-3 and TRBJ1-2; 7 bases agree with TRBD1. Germline V lookup: CDR1 MNHEY, CDR2 SVGEGT. Unmatched junction bases numbered 5, after V lost 2 bases and J lost 5 bases. CDR3 length: 14 amino acids. The CDR3: CASSYLQGEYGYTF. Written as DNA, the CDR3 is TGTGCCAGCAGTTACCTGCAGGGGGAATATGGCTACACCTTC.